The entry below gives a single T cell receptor beta chain sequence along with its context. The data were taken from a study of blood T cell repertoires in COVID-19. Study at large: Samples of COVID-19 (acute and convalescent) were obtained from the United States, Italy and Spain. Sources were T cells, B-cell-depleted T cells, or PBMCs; the material itself was cDNA or gDNA.

The V gene's germline CDR1 is MNHEY and CDR2 SMNVEV (reference sequence). Trimming shortened V by 4 bases and J by 3 bases, and 19 bases separated the two germline ends. This CDR3 comprises 16 residues. The study recruited people aged about 18 to 89 years across some 23 US areas. Authors' data handling: Amplification of reference gene primers provided the estimated nucleated cell counts. Data came from immunoSEQ multiplex PCR; TCRdb stores just in-frame clones and leaves some out. For V, J and clone size, that table is used; D and trimming come from the DNA. The sample consists of around 230,000 clones, 80% to 90% of them appearing once.

This chain uses TRBV27 with TRBJ2-7; D possibly corresponds to TRBD2 (6 bases). The clonotype originates from a middle-aged man who had recovered from COVID-19. Sequences were obtained from PBMCs or T cells enriched from blood (not recorded which). CDR3 protein: CASSSPHAGIGYEQYF. CDR3 bases: TGTGCCAGCAGTTCCCCACATGCGGGGATAGGCTACGAGCAGTACTTC.